These 19 T cell receptor beta chains were all obtained from the same sample, sequenced in a study of radiotherapy plus CTLA-4 blockade in lung cancer. Some clones are missing from TCRdb's copy, which holds only in-frame ones; the method was immunoSEQ multiplex PCR. The sample shows tens of thousands of clones, more than 60% of them seen only once. Sequences were derived from peripheral blood, sampled from a patient treated with radiotherapy plus ipilimumab. The receptor source for this set is a human donor with non-small cell lung cancer who had a partial response to radiotherapy plus ipilimumab.

The chain couples TRBV9 to TRBJ1-1, with unresolved D. The germline V gene has CDR1 SGDLS and CDR2 YYNGEE. V gave up 2 bases and J gave up 1 base, with 12 bases separating them. This CDR3 has 15 amino acids. The CDR3 loop reads CASSVFDTSNTEAFF. CDR3 coding DNA: TGTGCCAGCAGCGTTTTCGACACTTCGAACACTGAAGCTTTCTTT.

The chain is built from TRBV21-1 and TRBJ2-7; the table's TRBD1 call for D was not verified on the DNA. TRBV21-1 is listed as a pseudogene. The CDR3 contains 13 residues. CDR3 region: CATFRGKIYEQYF. The DNA of the CDR3 is TGTGCCACCTTCAGGGGGAAGATCTACGAGCAGTACTTC.

This chain connects TRBV7-9 to TRBJ2-3; TRBD1 matches 9 bases. The CDR3 consists of 15 residues. V was clipped by 3 bases and J by 6 bases; unmatched bases: 7. Germline V gene data show CDR1 as SEHNR and CDR2 as FQNEAQ (reference sequence). The CDR3 DNA sequence: TGTGCCAGCAGCTTTGGAGGGACAGGGATGGATACGCAGTATTTT. Amino acid sequence: CASSFGGTGMDTQYF. The whole variable domain, remainder taken from reference TRBV7-9 and TRBJ2-3, is DTGVSQNPRHKITKRGQNVTFRCDPISEHNRLYWYRQTLGQGPEFLTYFQNEAQLEKSRLLSDRFSAERPKGSFSTLEIQRTEQGDSAMYLCASSFGGTGMDTQYFGPGTRLTVL.

This chain uses TRBV7-8 with TRBJ1-1; D gene uncertain. Germline V gene lookup returns CDR1 SGHVS and CDR2 FQNEAQ. This CDR3 spans 14 amino acids. V lost 5 bases and J lost 2, with 12 bases in between. The CDR3 DNA reads as TGTGCCAGCAGCCTCAGCGAAGCAAACACTGAAGCTTTCTTT. Encoded protein: CASSLSEANTEAFF.

The chain joins TRBV29-1 to TRBJ2-5; tentatively, D is TRBD1 (5 bases). Per germline, CDR1 SQVTM and CDR2 ANQGSEA. Trimming left V 3 bases short and J 0 bases short, with 8 bases between. The CDR3 has 13 residues. As DNA, the CDR3 is TGCAGCGTTGACAGGGATGACCAAGAGACCCAGTACTTC. This sequence encodes CSVDRDDQETQYF.

The gene calls are TRBV19 and TRBJ1-1, with 10 positions matching TRBD1. V gave up 5 bases and J gave up 4 bases; unmatched junction bases: 4. Germline loops: CDR1 LNHDA, CDR2 SQIVND (reference sequence). This CDR3 has 14 amino acids. The CDR3 nucleotides read TGTGCCAGTAGTCAGGGACAGGGGAGCACTGAAGCTTTCTTT. This sequence encodes CASSQGQGSTEAFF.

J is TRBJ1-2 and V is TRBV7-9, with TRBD1 as a possible D gene (5 bases). Trimming removed 3 bases at V and 4 bases at J, with 9 bases between. From germline, CDR1 is SEHNR and CDR2 FQNEAQ (reference sequence). The length of the CDR3 is 13 residues. CDR3 sequence (DNA): TGTGCCAGCAGCTTCGACAGTCCCTATGGCTACACCTTC. Encoded protein: CASSFDSPYGYTF.

V is TRBV10-1 and J is TRBJ2-7; maybe TRBD1 (5 bases). CDR1 and CDR2 (germline): WNHNN, SYGVQD (reference sequence). V lost 6 bases to trimming and J lost 4 bases, with 7 bases between them. There are 11 residues in the CDR3. The CDR3 DNA reads TGCGCCAGCAGGCACAGGTACGAGCAGTACTTC. It yields the protein CASRHRYEQYF.

V is TRBV5-6 and J is TRBJ2-7, with TRBD1 matching over 7 bases. Looked up from germline, CDR1 is SGHDT and CDR2 is YYEEEE. The CDR3 is 13 residues long. V was clipped by 3 bases and J by 7 bases; unmatched bases: 7. CDR3 residues: CASSWPGGREQYF. CDR3 bases: TGTGCCAGCAGCTGGCCAGGGGGTCGAGAGCAGTACTTC.

V and J are TRBV21-1 and TRBJ2-7; the table's D call TRBD2 went unverified against the DNA. TRBV21-1 is a listed pseudogene. The CDR3 totals 15 residues. The CDR3 nucleotides read TGTGCCAGCAGCAAAGTTTCAGCGGGGGGCTACGAGCAGTACTTC. It specifies CASSKVSAGGYEQYF.

For the CDR3, the DNA is TGTGCCAGCAGCGCACGGGGGGCGACTGGGGCCAACGTCCTGACTTTC. Protein product: CASSARGATGANVLTF. The rearrangement links TRBV9 to TRBJ2-6; D possibly corresponds to TRBD2 (7 bases). Looked up from germline, CDR1 is SGDLS and CDR2 is YYNGEE. Trimming took off 3 bases at V and 2 bases at J, with 12 bases between the two ends. The CDR3 loop spans 16 amino acids.

For the CDR3, the DNA is TGTGCCTGGAGTGGTCGGAGTAATTCACCCCTCCACTTT. It is translated as CAWSGRSNSPLHF. The V call is TRBV30, the J call TRBJ1-6; no firm D call. Trimming took 1 base from V and 6 from J, leaving 7 bases between them. This CDR3 has 13 amino acids. The V gene's germline CDR1 is GTSNPN and CDR2 SVGIG (reference sequence).

The chain links TRBV7-2 to TRBJ1-2, with D possibly matching TRBD1 (5 bases). The germline V gene has CDR1 SGHTA and CDR2 FQGNSA. V was shortened by 2 bases and J by 4 bases, with 14 bases between the two germline ends. This CDR3 comprises 15 residues. DNA for the CDR3: TGTGCCAGCAGCTTATTGGGCCCCGGGGGCTATGGCTACACCTTC. Amino acids: CASSLLGPGGYGYTF.

The chain joins TRBV19 to TRBJ1-4; 8 bases fit TRBD1. V gave up 6 bases and J gave up 7 bases; unmatched junction bases: 7. Germline V gene lookup returns CDR1 LNHDA and CDR2 SQIVND (reference sequence). The CDR3 spans 14 residues. The CDR3 nucleotides are TGTGCCAGTAGCCTCACAGGGGGAACTGAAAAACTGTTTTTT. Protein sequence: CASSLTGGTEKLFF.

This sequence joins TRBV11-3 and TRBJ2-1, with 9 bases that match TRBD1. This CDR3 has 14 residues. CDR1 and CDR2 (germline): SGHNT, YENEEA. With 4 bases clipped from V and 10 bases from J, the junction kept 8 bases outside the gene matches. CDR3 DNA: TGTGCCAGCAGCTCGGCGGACAGGGGACGAGAGCAGTTCTTC. It codes for CASSSADRGREQFF.

This chain links TRBV27 with TRBJ1-5; D might be TRBD1 (6 bases). The germline CDR1 and CDR2 sequences are MNHEY and SMNVEV (reference sequence). The length of the CDR3 is 14 residues. Trimming removed 1 base from V and 6 bases from J, with 10 bases in between. The CDR3 region has the DNA TGTGCCAGCAGTTTATTAGCGGGGGCTCAGCCCCAGCATTTT. Protein: CASSLLAGAQPQHF.

V is TRBV9 and J is TRBJ1-2; 7 nucleotides agree with TRBD1. The CDR3 sequence is 12 residues long. J gave up 14 bases and V 0 bases, and 7 bases lay outside the gene matches. Germline V gene data show CDR1 as SGDLS and CDR2 as YYNGEE. DNA for the CDR3: TGTGCCAGCAGCGTAGGGGGACAGCCCCAAACCTTC. Translation: CASSVGGQPQTF.

This clone was recorded a few times. The chain recombines TRBV7-2 with TRBJ2-2, with TRBD2 as a possible D gene (5 bases). Trimming removed 5 bases at V and 6 bases at J, with 13 bases between. CDR3 size: 14 residues. Germline loops: CDR1 SGHTA, CDR2 FQGNSA. The CDR3, as DNA: TGTGCCAGCAGCCCATACCCGGGATCCGGGGAGCTGTTTTTT. Its protein product is CASSPYPGSGELFF.

The CDR3 reads CASSVGLAGELPQYTQYF. The CDR3, as DNA: TGTGCCAGCAGCGTAGGACTAGCGGGGGAGCTTCCCCAGTATACGCAGTATTTT. The chain couples TRBV9 to TRBJ2-3; 12 bases agree with TRBD2. Germline lookup yields CDR1 SGDLS and CDR2 YYNGEE. The CDR3 spans 18 residues. V lost 0 bases and J lost 7; bases outside the gene matches: 12. The full variable domain, rest sourced from reference TRBV9 and TRBJ2-3, is DSGVTQTPKHLITATGQRVTLRCSPRSGDLSVYWYQQSLDQGLQFLIQYYNGEERAKGNILERFSAQQFPDLHSELNLSSLELGDSALYFCASSVGLAGELPQYTQYFGPGTRLTVL.